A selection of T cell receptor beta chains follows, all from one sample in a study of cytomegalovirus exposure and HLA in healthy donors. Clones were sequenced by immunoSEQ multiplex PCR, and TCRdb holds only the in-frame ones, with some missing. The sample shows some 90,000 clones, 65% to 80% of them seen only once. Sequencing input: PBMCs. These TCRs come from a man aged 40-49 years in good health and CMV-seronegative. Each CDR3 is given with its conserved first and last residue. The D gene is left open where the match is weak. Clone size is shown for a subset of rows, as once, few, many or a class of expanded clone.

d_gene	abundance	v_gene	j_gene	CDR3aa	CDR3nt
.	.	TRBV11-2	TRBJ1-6	CASSSVFLGDSPLHF	TGTGCCAGCAGCTCAGTTTTTTTAGGAGATTCACCCCTCCACTTT
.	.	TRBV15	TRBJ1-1	CATSSRGGPNTEAFF	TGTGCCACCAGCAGTCGTGGAGGGCCCAACACTGAAGCTTTCTTT
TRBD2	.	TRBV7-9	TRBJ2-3	CASSLEASGGADTQYF	TGTGCCAGCAGCTTAGAGGCTAGCGGGGGAGCAGATACGCAGTATTTT
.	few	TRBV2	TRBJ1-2	CASTPQGTYGYTF	TGTGCCAGCACGCCTCAGGGTACCTATGGCTACACCTTC
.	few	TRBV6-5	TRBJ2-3	CASSYSVEGTDTQYF	TGTGCCAGCAGTTACTCGGTCGAGGGCACAGATACGCAGTATTTT
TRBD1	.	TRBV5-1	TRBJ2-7	CASSLRDSAGEQYF	TGCGCCAGCAGCTTACGGGACAGTGCCGGGGAGCAGTACTTC
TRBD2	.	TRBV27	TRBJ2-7	CASRLAGGPVGEQYF	TGTGCCAGCAGACTAGCGGGGGGGCCTGTCGGCGAGCAGTACTTC
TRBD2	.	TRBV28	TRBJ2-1	CASIAPGRAYNEQFF	TGTGCCAGCATTGCCCCGGGGAGGGCCTACAATGAGCAGTTCTTC
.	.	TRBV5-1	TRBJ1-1	CASSDQRGSEAFF	TGCGCCAGCAGCGACCAAAGGGGCTCCGAAGCTTTCTTT
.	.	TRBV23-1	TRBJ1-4	CASVKEGTKGEKLFF	TGCGCCAGCGTCAAGGAAGGGACTAAGGGTGAAAAACTGTTTTTT
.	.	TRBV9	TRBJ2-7	CASSVAPPGGGDEQYF	TGTGCCAGCAGCGTAGCCCCCCCGGGAGGGGGCGACGAGCAGTACTTC
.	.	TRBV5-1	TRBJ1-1	CASSLIGVTRRTEAFF	TGCGCCAGCAGCTTAATAGGGGTCACCAGGAGAACTGAAGCTTTCTTT
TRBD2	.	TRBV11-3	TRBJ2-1	CASSLGLHYNEQFF	TGTGCCAGCAGCTTGGGACTACATTACAATGAGCAGTTCTTC
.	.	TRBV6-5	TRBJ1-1	CASSYNRGNTEAFF	TGTGCCAGCAGTTATAACCGGGGGAACACTGAAGCTTTCTTT
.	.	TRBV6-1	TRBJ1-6	CASSEGQSSSPLHF	TGTGCCAGCAGTGAAGGACAGAGTAGCTCACCCCTCCACTTT
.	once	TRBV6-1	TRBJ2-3	CASIPGQRGADTQYF	TGTGCCAGCATTCCGGGACAACGGGGGGCAGATACGCAGTATTTT
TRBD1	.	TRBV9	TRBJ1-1	CASSVSPGTGLDTEAFF	TGTGCCAGCAGCGTATCTCCCGGGACAGGGTTGGACACTGAAGCTTTCTTT
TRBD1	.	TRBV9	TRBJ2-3	CASSITGANTQYF	TGTGCCAGCAGCATAACAGGGGCGAATACGCAGTATTTT